This T cell receptor (beta chain) derives from a study of cytomegalovirus exposure and HLA in healthy donors listed by TCRdb under 2017. At the level of the whole study: An earlier analysis of approximately 640 of the donors reported more than 250 Gb of sequence data and roughly 110 million unique TCR beta sequences from roughly 180 million T cells. Around 330 gigabases of sequencing data and around 88 million unique TCR sequences made up an early release that covered around 640 HLA-typed donors. The genetic ancestry cluster associated with self-reported Caucasian donors included roughly 84% of the roughly 400 genotyped donors. The study was designed to test whether signatures of past pathogen exposure could be identified by cataloging public T cell receptors. The study used immunosequencing to profile the T cell repertoires of 670 or so subjects and linked those repertoires to cytomegalovirus serostatus. Besides the first cohort of 500 to 700 subjects, a separate validation cohort made up of over 95 different subjects was used. High-throughput TCR immunosequencing, statistical association of individual TCRs with disease status, and machine learning were combined to predict cytomegalovirus infection status. In a later analysis, previously published TCR beta repertoires from about 670 donors were re-analyzed and high-resolution HLA genotyping was added so that TCR occurrence patterns could be studied. Rather than drawing on any new phenotypic data, the later analysis identified candidate immune exposures from TCR beta sequences and the way those sequences occurred across donors. An earlier analysis of around 580 of the donors used high-throughput TCR beta sequencing to judge whether each TCR beta V gene segment behaved as functional or pseudogenic. Donor age, sex, ethnicity and CMV serostatus were compiled together with the repertoire data. In a later genetic analysis, genome-wide SNP genotypes for about 65% of the roughly 670 donors were used, and that subset was treated as a discovery cohort. Every repertoire in the discovery cohort had been generated on one and the same sequencing platform. Class I and class II HLA loci were covered by the typing at four-digit resolution. The number of typed donors differed by locus: about 620-640 for A, B, C, DRB1 and DQB1; some 540 for DQA1; some 610 for DPA1; and some 430 for DPB1. Because of strong linkage in the cohort, roughly five DR-DQ haplotypes were treated as single units for association and clustering. Across 398 genotyped donors of the cohort, an average of approximately 200,000 unique TCR beta nucleotide sequences per donor were sequenced, and roughly 20% of those sequences were non-productive. Points the paper makes about the study in general: Compared with the roughly 720-donor mean, donors in an Asian-associated ancestry cluster had fewer N-insertions in productive TCRs, according to a later genetic analysis. It was suggested by the authors that the approach could potentially be generalized to other disease states and immunological phenotypes. In a later analysis, TCR association rates were found to vary across HLA loci, with the most associated TCRs seen for DRB1 alleles and the fewest for HLA-C alleles. At a false discovery rate of 0.05, a later analysis linked fewer than 20,000 TCR beta sequences to specific HLA alleles. An earlier analysis of some 560 of the donors showed that most TCR beta V segments appeared in productive rearrangements either about 87% or about 30% of the time, which broadly matched IMGT annotations. When HLA alleles, especially DR and DQ, strongly co-occurred, attributing TCR associations to individual alleles was difficult. Cytomegalovirus status was reported to be diagnosed by the classifier with high specificity and sensitivity in both the original and validation cohorts. The study listed approximately 150 TCR beta chains as associated with cytomegalovirus. In vitro tests confirmed that a few of the cytomegalovirus-associated TCR beta chains recognize cytomegalovirus antigens. While some public TCRs were present in many individuals, most TCR sequences turned up only very rarely across donors. A later analysis found that most CMV-associated TCR beta chains appeared HLA-restricted, with HLA associations seemingly driven largely by CMV exposure. Presence/absence analyses assumed roughly uniform sequencing depth across donors, an assumption that may not hold. HLA typing was unavailable for some donors at each locus, so association tests used only the typed subset. The 87-base-pair reads could not distinguish some IMGT-functional V segments, including TRBV6-2 and TRBV6-3, so those segments were excluded. Compared with equally common non-associated chains, HLA-associated TCR beta chains in a later analysis were more clonally expanded and had lower generation probabilities. Some 16 rarely observed V segments, including chromosome 9 orphons, were excluded from the earlier analysis of approximately 500 of the donors because counts were too low. A further reported finding was that TCR beta sequences accurately predicted the HLA-A and HLA-B alleles for most subjects in the first cohort. An association between a missense DCLRE1C variant and V-gene and J-gene trimming of TCR beta chains was found in a later genetic analysis and replicated in an independent cohort. Correlated functional status among segregating V segments might be attributable to linkage disequilibrium, but an unknown experimental factor could not be ruled out. Only TCR beta chains were sequenced in this cohort, and the absence of alpha or paired-chain data limited detectable features. A cluster of highly shared sequence variants was judged likely to be a technical artifact of the sequencing pipeline. Immune exposure information for the cohort was limited to CMV serostatus. According to a later analysis, parvovirus B19, influenza, CMV and Epstein-Barr virus appeared linked to several top co-occurrence clusters.

The library came from the immunoSEQ multiplex PCR assay. For the multiplex PCR, a mixture combining 60 forward primers for TCR Vbeta segments and 13 reverse primers for TCR Jbeta segments was used. The CDR3 region of rearranged TCR beta genes was amplified from genomic DNA with a multiplex PCR assay. The Illumina HiSeq System was used to sequence the amplified TCR beta libraries as 87-base-pair reads. Per the source publication's procedure: In a later analysis, approximately 74 million unique TCR beta chains were counted across the roughly 670 repertoires, and roughly 11 million of these chains were shared by at least two donors. A nearest-neighbor algorithm error-corrected the raw reads and collapsed the reads into unique sequences, merging closely related sequences to remove PCR and sequencing errors. V, D and J gene segments were assigned by aligning CDR3 sequences to IMGT reference sequences. Each retained sequence needed at least a six-nucleotide match to both a V gene segment and a J gene segment. A rearrangement was called productive if the CDR3 had no stop codons and remained in frame with V and J, and every other rearrangement was called non-productive. Following IMGT convention, CDR3 was defined as the stretch from the second conserved V-encoded cysteine to the conserved J-encoded phenylalanine. The earlier analysis of about 530 of the donors excluded any sequence lacking an unambiguous match to a single V gene segment. An earlier analysis of several hundred of the donors classified V segments as functional when productive rearrangements were above 56.7% and as segregating when the standard deviation between donors was above 5%. A statistical classification framework was developed to diagnose cytomegalovirus status using the catalog of TCR beta chain sequences. In a later analysis, V and J genes were assigned by comparing TCR nucleotide sequences against IMGT/GENE-DB human TR gene sequences. A later analysis assigned CDR3 sequences and most-parsimonious VDJ recombination scenarios with the TCRdist pipeline. A later analysis defined each TCR beta chain by its CDR3 amino acid sequence plus V-gene family, and excluded reads lacking a unique V-gene family. A later analysis removed 500 to 650 highly shared, low-generation-probability nucleotide sequences to deal with suspected cross-contamination and a sequencing artifact. A later analysis calculated a clonal expansion index for each public chain from normalized within-repertoire ranks of inferred template counts. A later analysis computed generation probabilities with a VDJ recombination model fitted to out-of-frame rearrangements, and checked the results against IGoR. Hypergeometric tests were used in a later analysis to score TCR-TCR, TCR-HLA and TCR-CMV co-occurrence, with a repertoire-size bias correction applied to the TCR pairs. False discovery rates were estimated in a later analysis by permuting HLA or CMV assignments 20 times. In a later analysis, co-occurring TCRs were grouped using DBSCAN, and TCRdist sequence similarity was added for clustering within HLA-allele-positive subsets. Co-occurrence clustering excluded repertoires with fewer than 30,000 or more than 120,000 public chains, plus five with anomalous nucleotide sharing. TCRdb retrieved this table from immuneACCESS and kept in-frame rearrangements only. Not all clones are present; in checked studies, unresolved V genes account for under half, and no reason is known for the remainder. The V and J calls and clone size are taken from that table; D and trimming were inferred from the DNA. This sample comprises around 93,000 clones, approximately 83% of them detected only once. The ten biggest clones cover 3.5% to 4% of the sample.

In total, 500 to 700 healthy bone marrow donors made up the cohort. At the time of sampling, all cohort members were nominally healthy, though unrecorded immune exposures were likely present. The donor tested CMV seronegative and was one of the 352 seronegative cohort members. Each donor provided a peripheral blood sample, and peripheral blood mononuclear cells were used for TCR beta sequencing. The Qiagen DNeasy Blood Extraction Kit was used to extract genomic DNA from the blood cell samples. For this clone: This clone's antigen is unknown. Base qualities are not provided; no much larger clone lies one nucleotide away.

Trimming removed 1 base from V and 4 bases from J, leaving 9 bases between the germline ends. Taken from cysteine to phenylalanine, the CDR3 has 14 residues. Of all the DNA, just the CDR3 is kept, 42 bases in frame from base 1. According to the germline V gene, CDR1 reads SGHRS and CDR2 reads YFSETQ. This sequence originates from a man aged 45-65 years in good health and CMV-seronegative. Sequencing was carried out using PBMCs. The rearranged segments are TRBV5-1 and TRBJ1-3; TRBD1 could be the D gene, as 5 bases match. The DNA sequence reads TGCGCCAGCAGCTTGCTGCAGGGAGGAAACACCATATATTTT. Translated, this gives CASSLLQGGNTIYF. The entire variable domain, with the stretches around the CDR3 drawn from the reference TRBV5-1 and TRBJ1-3 proteins, is KAGVTQTPRYLIKTRGQQVTLSCSPISGHRSVSWYQQTPGQGLQFLFEYFSETQRNKGNFPGRFSGRQFSNSRSEMNVSTLELGDSALYLCASSLLQGGNTIYFGEGSWLTVV.